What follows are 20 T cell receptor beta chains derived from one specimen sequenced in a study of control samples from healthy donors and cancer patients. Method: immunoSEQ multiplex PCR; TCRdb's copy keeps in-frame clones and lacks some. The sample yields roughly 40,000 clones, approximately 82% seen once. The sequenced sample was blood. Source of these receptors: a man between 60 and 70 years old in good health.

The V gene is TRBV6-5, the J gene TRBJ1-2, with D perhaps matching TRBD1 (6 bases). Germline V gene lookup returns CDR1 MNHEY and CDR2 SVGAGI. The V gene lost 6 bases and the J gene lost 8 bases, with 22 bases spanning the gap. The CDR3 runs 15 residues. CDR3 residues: CASSSPPRRGSGYTF. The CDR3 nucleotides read TGTGCCAGCAGCTCACCCCCCCGCAGGGGCAGCGGCTACACCTTC.

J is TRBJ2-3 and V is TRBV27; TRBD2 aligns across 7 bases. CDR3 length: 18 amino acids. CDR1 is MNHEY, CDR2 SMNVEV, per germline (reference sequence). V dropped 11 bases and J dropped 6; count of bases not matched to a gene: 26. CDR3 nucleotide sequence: TGTGCCCCCACAGTTTACCGTTTCTTGAGCGGGATGGGTGATACGCAGTATTTT. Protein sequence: CAPTVYRFLSGMGDTQYF.

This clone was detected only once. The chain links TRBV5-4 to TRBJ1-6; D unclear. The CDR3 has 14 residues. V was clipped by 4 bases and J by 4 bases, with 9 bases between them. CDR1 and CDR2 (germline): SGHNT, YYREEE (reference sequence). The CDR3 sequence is CASSAELYNSPLHF. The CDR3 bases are TGTGCCAGCAGCGCGGAGCTATATAATTCACCCCTCCACTTT. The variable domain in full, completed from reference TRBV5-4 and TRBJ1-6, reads ETGVTQSPTHLIKTRGQQVTLRCSSQSGHNTVSWYQQALGQGPQFIFQYYREEENGRGNFPPRFSGLQFPNYSSELNVNALELDDSALYLCASSAELYNSPLHFGNGTRLTVT.

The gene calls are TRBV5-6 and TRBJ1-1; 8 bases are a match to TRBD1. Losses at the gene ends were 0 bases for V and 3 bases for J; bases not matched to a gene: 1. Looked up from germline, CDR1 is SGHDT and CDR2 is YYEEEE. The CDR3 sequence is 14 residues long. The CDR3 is CASSLGTGYTEAFF. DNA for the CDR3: TGTGCCAGCAGCTTGGGGACAGGGTACACTGAAGCTTTCTTT.

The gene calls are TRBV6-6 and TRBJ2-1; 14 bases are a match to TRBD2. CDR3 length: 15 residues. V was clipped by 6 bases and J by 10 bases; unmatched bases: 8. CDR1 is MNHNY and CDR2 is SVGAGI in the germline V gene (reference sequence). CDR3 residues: CASSSTSGGADEQFF. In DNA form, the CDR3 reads TGTGCCAGCAGCTCGACTAGCGGGGGGGCCGACGAGCAGTTCTTC.

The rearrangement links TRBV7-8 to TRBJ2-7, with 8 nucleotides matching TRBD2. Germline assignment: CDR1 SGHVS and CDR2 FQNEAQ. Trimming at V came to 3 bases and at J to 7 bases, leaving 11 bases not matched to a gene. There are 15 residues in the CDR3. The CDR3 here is CASSFTKPGLDEQYF. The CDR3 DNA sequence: TGTGCCAGCAGCTTCACAAAACCGGGACTAGATGAGCAGTACTTC.

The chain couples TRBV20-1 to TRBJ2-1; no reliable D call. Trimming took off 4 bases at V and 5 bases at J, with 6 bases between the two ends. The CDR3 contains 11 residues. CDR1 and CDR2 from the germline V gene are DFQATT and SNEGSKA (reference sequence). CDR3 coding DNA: TGCAGTGCTAACGAAGACAATGAGCAGTTCTTC. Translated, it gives CSANEDNEQFF.

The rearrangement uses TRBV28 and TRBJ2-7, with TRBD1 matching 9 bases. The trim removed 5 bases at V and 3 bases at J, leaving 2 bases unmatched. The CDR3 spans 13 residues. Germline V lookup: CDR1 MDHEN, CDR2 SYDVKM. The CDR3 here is CASSGTGIYEQYF. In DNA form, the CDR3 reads TGTGCCAGCAGTGGGACAGGGATCTACGAGCAGTACTTC. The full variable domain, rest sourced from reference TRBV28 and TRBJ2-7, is DVKVTQSSRYLVKRTGEKVFLECVQDMDHENMFWYRQDPGLGLRLIYFSYDVKMKEKGDIPEGYSVSREKKERFSLILESASTNQTSMYLCASSGTGIYEQYFGPGTRLTVT.

The CDR3 nucleotides read TGTGCCACCAGCAGAGATCGACAGGTCTCTGGAAACACCATATATTTT. This translates into CATSRDRQVSGNTIYF. The chain carries TRBV15 and TRBJ1-3, with a weak D call TRBD1 (6 bases). CDR3 length: 16 residues. V lost 0 bases and J lost 0, with 9 bases in between. Germline loops: CDR1 LNHNV, CDR2 YYDKDF (reference sequence).

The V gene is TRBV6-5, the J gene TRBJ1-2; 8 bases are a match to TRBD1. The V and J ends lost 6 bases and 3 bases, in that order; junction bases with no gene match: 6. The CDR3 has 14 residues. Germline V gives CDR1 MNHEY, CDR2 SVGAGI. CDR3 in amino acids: CASRRTGRDYGYTF. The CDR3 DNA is TGTGCCAGCAGGAGGACAGGGAGGGACTATGGCTACACCTTC.

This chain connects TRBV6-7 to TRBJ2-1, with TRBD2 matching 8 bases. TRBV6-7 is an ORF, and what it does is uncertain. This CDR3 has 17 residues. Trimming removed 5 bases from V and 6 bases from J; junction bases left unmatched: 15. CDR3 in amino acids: CASSKLAGREGFNEQFF. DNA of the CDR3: TGTGCCAGCAGTAAACTCGCCGGGAGGGAGGGCTTCAATGAGCAGTTCTTC.

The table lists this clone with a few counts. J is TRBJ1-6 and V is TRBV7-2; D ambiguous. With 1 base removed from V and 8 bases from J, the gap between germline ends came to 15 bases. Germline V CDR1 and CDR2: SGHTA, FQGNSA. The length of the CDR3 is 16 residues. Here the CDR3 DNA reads TGTGCCAGCAGCTTAGATGCGGCTGGCGGGTATTCACCCCTCCACTTT. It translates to CASSLDAAGGYSPLHF.

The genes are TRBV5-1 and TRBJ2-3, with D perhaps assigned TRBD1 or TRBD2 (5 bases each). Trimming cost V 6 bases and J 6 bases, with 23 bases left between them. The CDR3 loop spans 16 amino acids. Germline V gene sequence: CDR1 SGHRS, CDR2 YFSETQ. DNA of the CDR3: TGCGCCAGCACTAGGGGTGCCCTAGCCCCGAGCGATACGCAGTATTTT. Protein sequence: CASTRGALAPSDTQYF.

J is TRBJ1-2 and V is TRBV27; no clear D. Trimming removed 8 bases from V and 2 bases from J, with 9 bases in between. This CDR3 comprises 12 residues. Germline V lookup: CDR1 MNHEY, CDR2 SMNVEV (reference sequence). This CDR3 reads CASGRFNYGYTF. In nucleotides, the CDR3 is TGTGCCAGCGGACGATTCAACTATGGCTACACCTTC.

The CDR3 nucleotides are TGTGCCACCAGTGATCCACGGACAGGGTTCAATGAGCAGTTCTTC. Protein product: CATSDPRTGFNEQFF. The V and J genes are TRBV24-1 and TRBJ2-1; 8 bases agree with TRBD1. V lost 3 bases to trimming and J lost 6 bases; unmatched junction nucleotides: 6. CDR3 length: 15 amino acids. The germline V gene encodes CDR1 KGHDR and CDR2 SFDVKD.

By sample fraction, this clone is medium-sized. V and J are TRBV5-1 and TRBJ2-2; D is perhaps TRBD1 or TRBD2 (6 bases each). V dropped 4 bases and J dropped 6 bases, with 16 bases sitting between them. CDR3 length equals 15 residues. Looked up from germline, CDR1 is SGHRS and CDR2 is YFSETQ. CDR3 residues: CASSAWTEGAGELFF. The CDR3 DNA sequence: TGCGCCAGCAGCGCCTGGACGGAGGGGGCCGGGGAGCTGTTTTTT.

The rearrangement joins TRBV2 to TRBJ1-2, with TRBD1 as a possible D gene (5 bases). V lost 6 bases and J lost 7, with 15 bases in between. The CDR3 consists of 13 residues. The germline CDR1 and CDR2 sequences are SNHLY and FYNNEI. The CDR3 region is CASSHEGGGGYTF. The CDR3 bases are TGTGCCAGCAGCCATGAAGGCGGGGGTGGCTACACCTTC.

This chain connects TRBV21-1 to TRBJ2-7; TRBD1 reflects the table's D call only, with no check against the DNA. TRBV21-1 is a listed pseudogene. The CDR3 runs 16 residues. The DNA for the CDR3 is TGTGCCAGCAGCACCCCCGGCGCAGGTCCGACCTACGAGCAGTACTTC. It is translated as CASSTPGAGPTYEQYF.

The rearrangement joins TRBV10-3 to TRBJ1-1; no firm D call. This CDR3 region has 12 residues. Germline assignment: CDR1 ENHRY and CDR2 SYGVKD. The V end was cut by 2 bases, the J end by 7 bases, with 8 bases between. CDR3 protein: CAISEEALEAFF. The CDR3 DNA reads TGTGCCATCAGTGAGGAGGCCCTTGAAGCTTTCTTT.

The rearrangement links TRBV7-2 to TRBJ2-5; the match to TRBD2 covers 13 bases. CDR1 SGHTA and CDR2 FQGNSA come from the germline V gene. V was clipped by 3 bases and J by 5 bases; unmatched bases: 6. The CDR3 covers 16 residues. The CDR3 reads CASSLGLAGFGETQYF. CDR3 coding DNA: TGTGCCAGCAGCTTGGGACTAGCGGGGTTCGGCGAGACCCAGTACTTC.